This entry lists 18 T cell receptor beta chains sequenced from one sample in a study of blood T cell repertoires in COVID-19. TCRdb keeps only in-frame clones here, not all; method: immunoSEQ multiplex PCR. The data show some 150,000 clones, over 70% seen once. Sequences were obtained from peripheral blood. The receptors originated from a man aged 55-75 years with acute or convalescent COVID-19.

The chain combines TRBV7-9 with TRBJ2-1, with 7 bases matching TRBD2. Germline values: CDR1 SEHNR, CDR2 FQNEAQ (reference sequence). The CDR3 is 17 residues long. Trimming cost V 5 bases and J 2 bases; bases outside gene matches: 12. CDR3 sequence (DNA): TGTGCCAGCAGCCCTCCCCGTGCGGGAGCTCCCTACAATGAGCAGTTCTTC. Translating gives CASSPPRAGAPYNEQFF. Drawing the rest from reference TRBV7-9 and TRBJ2-1, the complete variable domain is DTGVSQNPRHKITKRGQNVTFRCDPISEHNRLYWYRQTLGQGPEFLTYFQNEAQLEKSRLLSDRFSAERPKGSFSTLEIQRTEQGDSAMYLCASSPPRAGAPYNEQFFGPGTRLTVL.

The rearrangement uses TRBV7-9 and TRBJ2-7, with 8 bases matching TRBD1. Per germline, CDR1 SEHNR and CDR2 FQNEAQ (reference sequence). V trimming: 7 bases; J trimming: 5 bases; junction bases outside the gene matches: 13. CDR3 length: 15 amino acids. CDR3 sequence reads: CASTSRTGNKDEQYF. The CDR3 DNA is TGTGCCAGCACCAGCCGGACAGGGAACAAGGACGAGCAGTACTTC.

J is TRBJ2-3 and V is TRBV6-5; a weak D match, TRBD1 (6 bases). Deletions cut 8 bases from V and 2 bases from J, with 14 bases between. CDR1 MNHEY and CDR2 SVGAGI come from the germline V gene. The CDR3 extends over 14 amino acids. This CDR3 reads CASRGQPSTDTQYF. The CDR3 nucleotides read TGTGCCAGCCGAGGACAGCCTTCCACAGATACGCAGTATTTT.

The V and J genes are TRBV24-1 and TRBJ2-3; D not resolved. CDR3 length equals 12 residues. Germline CDR1 reads KGHDR; CDR2 reads SFDVKD. With 4 bases removed from V and 5 bases from J, the gap between germline ends came to 6 bases. The CDR3 spells CATSDYGDTQYF. The CDR3 DNA reads as TGTGCCACCAGTGACTACGGAGATACGCAGTATTTT.

The chain couples TRBV3-1 (or the pseudogene TRBV3-2) to TRBJ1-1; the match to TRBD1 covers 7 bases. V dropped 1 base and J dropped 8; count of bases not matched to a gene: 10. CDR1 is LGHDT, CDR2 YNNKEL, per germline (reference sequence). The CDR3 runs to 15 residues. The CDR3: CASSQGTGDWVEAFF. For the CDR3, the DNA is TGTGCCAGCAGCCAAGGGACAGGAGATTGGGTGGAAGCTTTCTTT.

The chain recombines TRBV7-8 with TRBJ2-1; 9 bases map to TRBD1. V lost 5 bases to trimming and J lost 0 bases; unmatched junction nucleotides: 11. CDR3 length equals 18 residues. Germline values: CDR1 SGHVS, CDR2 FQNEAQ. The chain's CDR3 is CASSLSDRGQVSYNEQFF. The CDR3 nucleotides read TGTGCCAGCAGCCTTTCGGACAGGGGCCAGGTCTCCTACAATGAGCAGTTCTTC.

The V call is TRBV7-3, the J call TRBJ2-1; the match to TRBD2 covers 7 bases. Per germline, CDR1 SGHTA and CDR2 FQGTGA. Trimming took 5 bases from V and 9 from J; bases not matched to a gene: 7. The CDR3 covers 13 residues. The CDR3 sequence is CASSPYSGREQFF. The CDR3 DNA sequence: TGTGCCAGCAGCCCCTATAGCGGGCGTGAGCAGTTCTTC. Looking up the rest from reference TRBV7-3 and TRBJ2-1 gives the full variable domain: GAGVSQTPSNKVTEKGKYVELRCDPISGHTALYWYRQSLGQGPEFLIYFQGTGAADDSGLPNDRFFAVRPEGSVSTLKIQRTERGDSAVYLCASSPYSGREQFFGPGTRLTVL.

The chain carries TRBV27 and TRBJ1-1; D might be TRBD1 (6 bases). V was trimmed by 3 bases and J by 1 base, leaving 6 bases between them. Germline V lookup: CDR1 MNHEY, CDR2 SMNVEV (reference sequence). CDR3 length: 13 amino acids. As DNA, the CDR3 is TGTGCCAGCAGTTTGACAGGGAACACTGAAGCTTTCTTT. This encodes CASSLTGNTEAFF.

J is TRBJ2-3 and V is TRBV23-1; 7 bases line up with TRBD1. TRBV23-1 is flagged as an ORF with uncertain function. The CDR3 has 17 residues. J gave up 1 base and V 0 bases, and 7 bases lay outside the gene matches. The DNA for the CDR3 is TGCGCCAGCAGTCAATCTCGACAGGGATTAGGCACAGATACGCAGTATTTT. Translation: CASSQSRQGLGTDTQYF.

The CDR3 region has the DNA TGTGCCATCAGTGAGTCTCGGACTCTTCGCTACGAGCAGTACTTC. Amino acid sequence: CAISESRTLRYEQYF. The chain employs TRBV10-3 and TRBJ2-7, with D tentatively TRBD2 (5 bases). The CDR3 has 15 residues. CDR1 and CDR2 (germline): ENHRY, SYGVKD. V was cut by 0 bases and J by 3 bases, with 12 bases left in between.

The chain links TRBV25-1 to TRBJ1-4; D is undetermined. The CDR3 runs 15 residues. Trimming shortened V by 0 bases and J by 8 bases, and 13 bases separated the two germline ends. CDR1 and CDR2 (germline): MGHDK, SYGVNS. This CDR3 is CASSEYLGRREKLFF. CDR3 bases: TGTGCCAGCAGTGAATACCTGGGCCGGAGGGAAAAACTGTTTTTT.

V gene TRBV6-5 combines with J gene TRBJ1-1; perhaps TRBD1 as D (6 bases). V lost 5 bases to trimming and J lost 1 base, with 8 bases between them. The CDR3 sequence is 13 residues long. CDR1 and CDR2 from the germline V gene are MNHEY and SVGAGI. The chain's CDR3 is CASSLTGNTEAFF. CDR3 DNA: TGTGCCAGCAGTCTGACAGGGAACACTGAAGCTTTCTTT.

The chain uses TRBV5-6 and TRBJ1-6, with D unresolved. The CDR3 runs 13 residues. V lost 1 base to trimming and J lost 8 bases, with 7 bases between them. Germline CDR1 reads SGHDT; CDR2 reads YYEEEE. The CDR3 here is CASSLYSDSPLHF. The CDR3 nucleotides read TGTGCCAGCAGCTTGTATAGCGATTCACCCCTCCACTTT.

The chain is built from TRBV9 and TRBJ2-5; D may be TRBD2 (6 bases). CDR1 is SGDLS and CDR2 is YYNGEE in the germline V gene. The CDR3 is 16 amino acids. Trimming took 3 bases from V and 5 from J, leaving 20 bases between them. CDR3 sequence reads: CASSAGGLLAGETQYF. DNA for the CDR3: TGTGCCAGCAGCGCAGGCGGACTATTGGCCGGGGAGACCCAGTACTTC.

This clone was recorded a few times. The chain carries TRBV15 and TRBJ1-4; 9 nucleotides match TRBD1. V was clipped by 10 bases and J by 7 bases; unmatched bases: 10. This CDR3 region has 14 residues. CDR1 and CDR2 from the germline V gene are LNHNV and YYDKDF (reference sequence). The CDR3 sequence is CAINPGTGSEKLFF. In DNA, the CDR3 is TGTGCCATAAACCCCGGGACAGGGAGTGAAAAACTGTTTTTT.

This chain uses TRBV6-5 with TRBJ2-7, with D possibly TRBD2 on 5 matching bases. In germline, CDR1 is MNHEY, CDR2 SVGAGI. Between the trimmed V and J ends, which lost 5 bases and 4 bases, there was a span of 15 bases. The CDR3 loop spans 14 amino acids. The CDR3 region has the DNA TGTGCCAGCAGTCTCGACCCTGGCGGGTACGAGCAGTACTTC. It encodes CASSLDPGGYEQYF.

The V call is TRBV7-2, the J call TRBJ2-1; a possible D gene is TRBD2 (5 bases). Germline assignment: CDR1 SGHTA and CDR2 FQGNSA. Trimming cost V 3 bases and J 12 bases, with 18 bases left between them. The CDR3 totals 14 residues. The CDR3 sequence is CASSFSSPRSGQFF. The CDR3 nucleotides read TGTGCCAGCAGCTTTTCTAGCCCCAGAAGTGGGCAGTTCTTC.

To note about this clone: The sample has other DNA sequences that encode this CDR3 too. V usage is TRBV3-1 (or the pseudogene TRBV3-2) and J usage is TRBJ1-4, with 7 nucleotides matching TRBD1. The CDR3 loop spans 15 amino acids. V shed 4 bases and J 2 bases; nucleotides not matched to a gene: 4. Per the germline V gene, CDR1 is LGHDT and CDR2 is YNNKEL (reference sequence). The CDR3 loop reads CASSLRQGTNEKLFF. As DNA, the CDR3 is TGTGCCAGCAGCCTACGACAGGGTACTAATGAAAAACTGTTTTTT.